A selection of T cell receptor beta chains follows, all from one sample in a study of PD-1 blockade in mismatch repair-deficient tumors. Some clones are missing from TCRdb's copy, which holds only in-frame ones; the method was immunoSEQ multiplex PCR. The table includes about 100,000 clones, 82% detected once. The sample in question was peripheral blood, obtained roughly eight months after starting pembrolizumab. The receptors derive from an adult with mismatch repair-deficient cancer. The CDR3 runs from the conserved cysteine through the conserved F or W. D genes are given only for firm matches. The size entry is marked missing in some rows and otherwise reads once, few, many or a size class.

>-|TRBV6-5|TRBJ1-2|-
CASSYSASGTKYGYTF
TGTGCCAGCAGTTACTCAGCCTCCGGGACGAAGTATGGCTACACCTTC
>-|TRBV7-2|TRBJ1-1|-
CASSFPGGDTEAFF
TGTGCCAGCAGCTTCCCGGGGGGGGACACTGAAGCTTTCTTT
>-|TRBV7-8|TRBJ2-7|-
CASSLAVAGTGYEQYF
TGTGCCAGCAGCTTAGCCGTTGCGGGTACTGGCTACGAGCAGTACTTC
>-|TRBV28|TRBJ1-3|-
CASISLRAAISSGNTIYF
TGTGCCAGCATTAGCCTTCGGGCAGCGATCTCCTCTGGAAACACCATATATTTT
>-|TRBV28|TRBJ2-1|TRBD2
CASSLWTSGAYNEQFF
TGTGCCAGCAGTTTATGGACTAGCGGGGCCTACAATGAGCAGTTCTTC
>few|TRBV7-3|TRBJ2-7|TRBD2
CASSYTSGPSEQYF
TGTGCCAGCAGCTACACTAGCGGGCCGTCCGAGCAGTACTTC
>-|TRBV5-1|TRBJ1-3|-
CASSLDGGQGNTIYF
TGCGCCAGCAGCTTGGACGGGGGGCAAGGAAACACCATATATTTT
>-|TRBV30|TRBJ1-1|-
CAWSPDSRGFPEAFF
TGTGCCTGGAGCCCGGACAGTCGTGGGTTCCCTGAAGCTTTCTTT
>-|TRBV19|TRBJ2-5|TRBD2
CASSIPLAGGGETQYF
TGTGCCAGTAGTATCCCTCTAGCGGGAGGAGGAGAGACCCAGTACTTC
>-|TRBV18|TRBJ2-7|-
CASSLGEGEQYF
TGTGCCAGCTCACTAGGCGAGGGGGAGCAGTACTTC
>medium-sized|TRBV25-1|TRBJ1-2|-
CASSENRGYTF
TGTGCCAGCAGTGAGAATCGTGGCTACACCTTC
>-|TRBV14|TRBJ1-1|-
CASSQDPGDTEAFF
TGTGCCAGCAGCCAAGATCCGGGCGACACTGAAGCTTTCTTT
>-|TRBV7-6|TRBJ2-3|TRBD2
CASSLSGRGSDTQYF
TGTGCCAGCAGCCTTAGCGGGAGGGGGTCAGATACGCAGTATTTT
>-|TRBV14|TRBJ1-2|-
CASSPDRWASGYTF
TGTGCCAGCAGCCCAGACAGGTGGGCCTCTGGCTACACCTTC
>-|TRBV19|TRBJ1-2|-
CASSIEPLASIYGYTF
TGTGCCAGTAGTATAGAACCCCTAGCAAGTATCTATGGCTACACCTTC
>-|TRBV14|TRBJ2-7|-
CASSLPGVTYEQYF
TGTGCCAGCAGCCTCCCCGGGGTTACCTACGAGCAGTACTTC
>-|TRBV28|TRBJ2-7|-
CASSFFPSEQYF
TGTGCCAGCAGTTTTTTTCCATCCGAGCAGTACTTC
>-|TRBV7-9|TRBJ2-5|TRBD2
CASSLGGSETQYF
TGTGCCAGCAGCTTGGGGGGGAGTGAGACCCAGTACTTC
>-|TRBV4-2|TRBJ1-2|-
CASSQGQVNYGYTF
TGTGCCAGCAGCCAAGGGCAGGTTAACTATGGCTACACCTTC
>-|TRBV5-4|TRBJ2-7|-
CASSQEGPVEQYF
TGTGCCAGCAGCCAAGAGGGCCCCGTCGAGCAGTACTTC
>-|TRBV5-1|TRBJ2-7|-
CASSSHGTFSYEQYF
TGCGCCAGCAGCTCACACGGGACCTTCTCCTACGAGCAGTACTTC
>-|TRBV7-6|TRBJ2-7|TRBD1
CASSFGTEYYEQYF
TGTGCCAGCAGCTTCGGGACAGAGTACTACGAGCAGTACTTC
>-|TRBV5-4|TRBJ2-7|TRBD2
CASSISGSYYEQYF
TGTGCCAGCAGCATTAGCGGGTCCTACTACGAGCAGTACTTC
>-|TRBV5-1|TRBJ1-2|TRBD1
CASSVGQGSNYTF
TGCGCCAGCAGCGTGGGACAGGGGAGCAACTACACCTTC
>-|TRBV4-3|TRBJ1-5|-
CASSQDWGGRPQHF
TGCGCCAGCAGCCAAGATTGGGGGGGGCGGCCCCAGCATTTT
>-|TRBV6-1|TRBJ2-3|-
CASRLVTRGADTQYF
TGTGCCAGCAGACTGGTTACGAGGGGTGCAGATACGCAGTATTTT
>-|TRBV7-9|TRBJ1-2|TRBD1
CASSSNTWTGDSYGYTF
TGTGCCAGCAGCTCAAATACCTGGACAGGGGACAGCTATGGCTACACCTTC
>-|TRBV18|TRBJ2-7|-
CASSPEGGSSYEQYF
TGTGCCAGCTCACCAGAAGGGGGTAGCTCCTACGAGCAGTACTTC
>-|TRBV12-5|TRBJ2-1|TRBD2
CASGLGPGLGKDEQFF
TGTGCTAGTGGTTTGGGGCCGGGACTAGGCAAGGATGAGCAGTTCTTC
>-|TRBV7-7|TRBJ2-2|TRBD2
CASSRGLADTGELFF
TGTGCTAGCAGCCGCGGGCTAGCGGACACCGGGGAGCTGTTTTTT
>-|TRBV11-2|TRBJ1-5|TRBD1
CASSMTGGEPQHF
TGTGCCAGCAGCATGACAGGGGGTGAGCCCCAGCATTTT
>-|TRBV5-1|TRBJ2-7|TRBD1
CASTLQGGPDEQYF
TGCGCCAGCACCCTACAGGGGGGCCCGGACGAGCAGTACTTC
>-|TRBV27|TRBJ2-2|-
CASQRAGELFF
TGTGCCAGCCAAAGGGCCGGGGAGCTGTTTTTT
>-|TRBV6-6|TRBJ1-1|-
CASSYGTTGGDTEAFF
TGTGCCAGCAGTTACGGTACAACGGGGGGGGACACTGAAGCTTTCTTT
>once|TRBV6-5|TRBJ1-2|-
CASSYGGAGYTF
TGTGCCAGCAGTTACGGGGGGGCTGGCTACACCTTC
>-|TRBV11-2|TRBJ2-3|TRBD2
CASSHTSGSTDTQYF
TGTGCCAGCAGCCACACTAGCGGTAGCACAGATACGCAGTATTTT
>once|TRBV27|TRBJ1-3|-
CASRPQRGNTIYF
TGTGCCAGCAGACCCCAGCGAGGCAACACCATATATTTT
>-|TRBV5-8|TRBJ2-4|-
CASSLDGGLAKNIQYF
TGTGCCAGCAGCTTGGACGGAGGACTAGCCAAAAACATTCAGTACTTC
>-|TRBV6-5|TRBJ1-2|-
CASSYSGPLYGYTF
TGTGCCAGCAGTTACTCCGGGCCCTTGTATGGCTACACCTTC
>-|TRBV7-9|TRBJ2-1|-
CASSLGSGLSYNEQFF
TGTGCCAGCAGCCTCGGGAGCGGGCTTTCCTACAATGAGCAGTTCTTC
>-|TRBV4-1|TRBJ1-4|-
CASSLTQYATNEKLFF
TGCGCCAGCAGCCTCACTCAGTACGCAACTAATGAAAAACTGTTTTTT
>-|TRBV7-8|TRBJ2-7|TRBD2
CASSRGTSGSYEQYF
TGTGCCAGCAGCCGGGGGACTAGCGGGAGCTACGAGCAGTACTTC
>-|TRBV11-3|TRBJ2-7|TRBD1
CASSSPGTGLREQYF
TGTGCCAGCAGCTCACCCGGGACAGGACTCAGGGAGCAGTACTTC
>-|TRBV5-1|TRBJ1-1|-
CASSTPGRREGTEAFF
TGCGCCAGCAGCACACCGGGACGCAGAGAGGGAACTGAAGCTTTCTTT
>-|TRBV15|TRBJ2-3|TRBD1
CATSRGQGPTDTQYF
TGTGCCACCAGCAGAGGACAGGGTCCCACAGATACGCAGTATTTT
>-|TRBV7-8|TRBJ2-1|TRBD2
CASSPDTSGSWNEQFF
TGTGCCAGCAGCCCAGACACTAGCGGGAGTTGGAATGAGCAGTTCTTC
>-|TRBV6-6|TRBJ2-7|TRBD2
CASSLGGDEQYF
TGTGCCAGCAGTTTGGGGGGGGACGAGCAGTACTTC
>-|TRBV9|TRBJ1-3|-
CASSDSGVWGNTIYF
TGTGCCAGCAGCGACTCAGGGGTTTGGGGAAACACCATATATTTT
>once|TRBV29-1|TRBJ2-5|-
CSVVGEFQETQYF
TGCAGCGTTGTGGGCGAATTCCAAGAGACCCAGTACTTC
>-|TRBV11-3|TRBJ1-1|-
CASSHSTEAFF
TGTGCCAGCAGCCATAGCACTGAAGCTTTCTTT
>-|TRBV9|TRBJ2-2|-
CASSAPQGKGTGELFF
TGTGCCAGCAGCGCACCCCAGGGGAAAGGGACCGGGGAGCTGTTTTTT
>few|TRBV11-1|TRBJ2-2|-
CASSLDQSTTGELFF
TGTGCCAGCAGCTTAGACCAGTCGACCACCGGGGAGCTGTTTTTT
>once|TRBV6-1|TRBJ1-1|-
CASSDYVDFNTEAFF
TGTGCCAGCAGTGACTATGTAGACTTCAACACTGAAGCTTTCTTT
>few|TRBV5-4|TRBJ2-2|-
CASSAGQTMTGELFF
TGTGCCAGCAGCGCGGGACAGACGATGACCGGGGAGCTGTTTTTT
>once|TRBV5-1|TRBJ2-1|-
CASSPVSGSYNEQFF
TGCGCCAGCAGTCCCGTGTCCGGCTCCTACAATGAGCAGTTCTTC